This passage covers 14 T cell receptor beta chains from one sample sequenced in a study of CXCR3-negative and CXCR3-positive naive CD8 T cells. UMI-labeled 5' RACE TRB cDNA libraries were prepared from the cells. From its re-call of the 5' RACE reads, TCRdb lists each CDR3 protein once, without DNA. This sample's table reports tens of thousands of distinct CDR3 sequences. Material for sequencing was naive CXCR3- CD8+ T cells from blood. Subset defined: CD45RO-CCR7+CD27+CD95- naive CD8+ T cells lacking CXCR3 (TNR3-). Receptor source: a human donor in good health. Some clones in this sample may be carry-over from other donors' samples.

The chain couples TRBV12-3 or TRBV12-4 to TRBJ2-5; TCRdb selects TRBD1, and the lack of DNA leaves this call unchecked. This CDR3 has 16 residues. CDR3 in amino acids: CASGPGRGRDQETQYF.

The rearrangement joins TRBV13 to TRBJ1-2; TCRdb proposes TRBD1, but this gene call is untestable without DNA. Germline V gene sequence: CDR1 PRHDT, CDR2 FYEKMQ (reference sequence). This CDR3 is 16 amino acids long. CDR3 in amino acids: CASSSRGQGFFYGYTF.

The chain employs TRBV7-2 and TRBJ2-5; without DNA, the TCRdb call of TRBD1 cannot be checked. Germline-derived CDR1 and CDR2 are SGHTA and FQGNSA. The CDR3 totals 15 residues. CDR3 sequence: CASSLDRGQKETQYF.

The chain combines TRBV5-1 with TRBJ2-1; as DNA is missing, the TRBD1 call by TCRdb cannot be tested. The CDR3 covers 14 residues. The V gene's germline CDR1 is SGHRS and CDR2 YFSETQ. This chain's CDR3 is CASSSTGGNNEQFF.

The chain carries TRBV30 and TRBJ2-7; TCRdb's D gene call, TRBD2, goes unchecked for lack of DNA. The germline V gene has CDR1 GTSNPN and CDR2 SVGIG (reference sequence). The CDR3 has 12 residues. CDR3 loop: CAWSVEGYEQYF.

This CDR3 reads CASSVPGHHRYEQYF. V and J are TRBV9 and TRBJ2-7; checking the TCRdb D call of TRBD1 is not possible without DNA. Looked up from germline, CDR1 is SGDLS and CDR2 is YYNGEE. The CDR3 is made up of 15 amino acids.

V and J are TRBV12-3 or TRBV12-4 and TRBJ2-1; TCRdb returns TRBD1, unconfirmable since there is no DNA. The length of the CDR3 is 14 residues. The CDR3: CASSIQGTYNEQFF.

The chain combines TRBV28 with TRBJ2-2. The CDR3 is made up of 12 amino acids. The germline V gene encodes CDR1 MDHEN and CDR2 SYDVKM. This CDR3 reads CASSFAAGELFF.

The V gene is TRBV4-1, the J gene TRBJ2-7. The germline gives CDR1 MGHRA, CDR2 YSYEKL. This CDR3 is built from 13 residues. The CDR3 loop is CASSQTLTYEQYF.

This chain connects TRBV20-1 to TRBJ1-3; TCRdb gives TRBD1 as the D gene, but with no DNA this cannot be confirmed. Looked up from germline, CDR1 is DFQATT and CDR2 is SNEGSKA (reference sequence). The CDR3 has 15 residues. CDR3 sequence reads: CSVPGPSSSGNTIYF.

This chain links TRBV4-3 with TRBJ2-7. The CDR3 covers 14 residues. CDR1 is LGHNA, CDR2 YSLEER, per germline. The chain's CDR3 is CASSQEVGTYEQYF.

The chain carries TRBV29-1 and TRBJ1-1; TCRdb gives TRBD1 as the D gene, but with no DNA this cannot be confirmed. CDR1 is SQVTM and CDR2 is ANQGSEA in the germline V gene. This CDR3 has 14 amino acids. The CDR3 protein is CSVEGGPMNTEAFF.

This chain connects TRBV6-5 to TRBJ2-5; TCRdb returns TRBD1, unconfirmable since there is no DNA. The germline V gene has CDR1 MNHEY and CDR2 SVGAGI. The CDR3 runs 13 residues. The CDR3 is CASSRTGQETQYF.

The V and J genes are TRBV7-2 and TRBJ2-7. CDR3 length: 13 amino acids. From germline, CDR1 is SGHTA and CDR2 FQGNSA. CDR3 in amino acids: CASRDGNSYEQYF. The entire variable domain, with the rest obtained from reference TRBV7-2 and TRBJ2-7, is as follows: GAGVSQSPSNKVTEKGKDVELRCDPISGHTALYWYRQSLGQGLEFLIYFQGNSAPDKSGLPSDRFSAERTGGSVSTLTIQRTQQEDSAVYLCASRDGNSYEQYFGPGTRLTVT.